What follows is one TCR beta chain and its context. Assignment of participants to cohorts was predicated upon participant-reported clinical history. Assay: immunoSEQ multiplex PCR; the TCRdb copy retains only in-frame clones and omits some. The sample has about 340,000 clones, around 86% seen once; the top ten hold 3.5% to 4.5%. The data originate from a study of blood T cell repertoires in COVID-19. Study context: COVID-19 samples from acute and convalescent phases originated in the United States, Italy and Spain. PBMCs, B-cell-depleted T cells, or T cells provided the cDNA or gDNA that made up the material.

J was trimmed by 8 bases and V by 6 bases; bases with no gene match: 10. The CDR3 spans 15 residues. CDR1 and CDR2 (germline): MDHEN, SYDVKM. Sequenced sample: PBMCs or T cells enriched from blood (not recorded which). The rearrangement joins TRBV28 to TRBJ1-2, with TRBD1 identical over 12 bases. The sequence came from a woman aged 40 to 50 with acute COVID-19. This CDR3 reads CASSSTGTGGYGYTF. Here the CDR3 DNA reads TGTGCCAGCAGCTCAACCGGGACAGGGGGCTACGGCTACACCTTC.